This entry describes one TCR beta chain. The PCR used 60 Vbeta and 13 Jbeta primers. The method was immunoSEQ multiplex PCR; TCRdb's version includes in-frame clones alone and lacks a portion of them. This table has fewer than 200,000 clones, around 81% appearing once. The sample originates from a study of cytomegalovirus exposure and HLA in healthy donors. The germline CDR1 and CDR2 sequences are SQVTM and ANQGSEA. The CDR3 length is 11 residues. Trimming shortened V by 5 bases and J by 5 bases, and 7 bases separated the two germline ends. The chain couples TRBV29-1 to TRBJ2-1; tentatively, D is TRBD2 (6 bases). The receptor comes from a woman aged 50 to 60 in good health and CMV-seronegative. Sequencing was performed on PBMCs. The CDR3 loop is CSVPGDNEQFF. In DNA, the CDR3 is TGCAGCGTTCCGGGGGACAATGAGCAGTTCTTC.